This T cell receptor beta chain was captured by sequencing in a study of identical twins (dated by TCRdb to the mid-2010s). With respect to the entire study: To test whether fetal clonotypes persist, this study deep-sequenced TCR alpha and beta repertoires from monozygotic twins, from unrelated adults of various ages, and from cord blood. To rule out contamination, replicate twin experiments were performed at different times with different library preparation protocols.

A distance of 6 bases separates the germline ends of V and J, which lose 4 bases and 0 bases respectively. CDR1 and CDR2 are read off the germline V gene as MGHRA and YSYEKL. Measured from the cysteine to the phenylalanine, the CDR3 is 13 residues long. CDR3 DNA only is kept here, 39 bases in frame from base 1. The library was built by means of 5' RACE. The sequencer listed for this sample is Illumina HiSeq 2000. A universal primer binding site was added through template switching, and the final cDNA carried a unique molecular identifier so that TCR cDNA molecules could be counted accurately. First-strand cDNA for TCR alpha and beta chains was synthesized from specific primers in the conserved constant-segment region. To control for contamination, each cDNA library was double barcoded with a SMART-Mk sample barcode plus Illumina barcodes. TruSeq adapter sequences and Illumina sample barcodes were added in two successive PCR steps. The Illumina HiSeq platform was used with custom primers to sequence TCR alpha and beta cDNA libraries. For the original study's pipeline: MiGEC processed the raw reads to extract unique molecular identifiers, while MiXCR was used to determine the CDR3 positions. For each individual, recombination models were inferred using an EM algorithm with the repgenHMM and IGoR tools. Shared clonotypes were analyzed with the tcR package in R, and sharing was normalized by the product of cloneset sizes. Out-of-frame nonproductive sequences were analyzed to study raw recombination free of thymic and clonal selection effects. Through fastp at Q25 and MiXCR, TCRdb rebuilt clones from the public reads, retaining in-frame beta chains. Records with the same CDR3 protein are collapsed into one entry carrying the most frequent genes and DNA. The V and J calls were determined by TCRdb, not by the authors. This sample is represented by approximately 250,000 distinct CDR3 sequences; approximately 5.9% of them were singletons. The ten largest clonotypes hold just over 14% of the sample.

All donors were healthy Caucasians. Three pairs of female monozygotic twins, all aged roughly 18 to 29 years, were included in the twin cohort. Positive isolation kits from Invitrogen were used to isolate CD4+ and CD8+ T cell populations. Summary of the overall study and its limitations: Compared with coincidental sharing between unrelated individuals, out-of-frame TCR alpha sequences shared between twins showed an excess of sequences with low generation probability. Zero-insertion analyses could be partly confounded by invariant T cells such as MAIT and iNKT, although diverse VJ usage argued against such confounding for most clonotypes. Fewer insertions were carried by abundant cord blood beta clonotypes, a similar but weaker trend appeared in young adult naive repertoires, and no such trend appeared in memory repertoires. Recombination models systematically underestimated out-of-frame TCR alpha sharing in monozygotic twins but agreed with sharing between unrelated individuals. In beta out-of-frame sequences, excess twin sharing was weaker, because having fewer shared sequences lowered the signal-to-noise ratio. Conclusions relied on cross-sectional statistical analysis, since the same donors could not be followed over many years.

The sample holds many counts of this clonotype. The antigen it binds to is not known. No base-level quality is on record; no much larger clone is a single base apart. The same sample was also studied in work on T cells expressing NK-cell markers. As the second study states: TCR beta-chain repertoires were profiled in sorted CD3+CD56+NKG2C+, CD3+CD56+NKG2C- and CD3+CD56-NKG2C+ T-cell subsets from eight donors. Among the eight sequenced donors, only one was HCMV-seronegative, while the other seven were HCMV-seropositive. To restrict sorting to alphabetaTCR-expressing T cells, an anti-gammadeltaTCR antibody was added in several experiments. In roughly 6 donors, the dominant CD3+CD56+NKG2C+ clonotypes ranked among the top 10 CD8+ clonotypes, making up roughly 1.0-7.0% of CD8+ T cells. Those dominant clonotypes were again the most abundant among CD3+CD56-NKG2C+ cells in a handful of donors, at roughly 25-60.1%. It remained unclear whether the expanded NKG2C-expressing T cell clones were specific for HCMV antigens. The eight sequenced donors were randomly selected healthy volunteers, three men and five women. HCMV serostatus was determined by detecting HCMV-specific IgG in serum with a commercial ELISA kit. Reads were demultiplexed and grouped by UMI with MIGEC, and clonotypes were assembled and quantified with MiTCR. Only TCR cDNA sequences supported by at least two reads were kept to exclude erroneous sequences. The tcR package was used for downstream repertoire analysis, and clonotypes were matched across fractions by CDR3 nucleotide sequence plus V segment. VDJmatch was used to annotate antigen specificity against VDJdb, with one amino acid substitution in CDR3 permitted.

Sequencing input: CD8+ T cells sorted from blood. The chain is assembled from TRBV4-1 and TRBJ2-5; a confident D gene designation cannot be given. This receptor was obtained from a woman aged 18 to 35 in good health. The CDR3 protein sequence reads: CASSPWDQETQYF. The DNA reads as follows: TGCGCCAGCAGCCCCTGGGACCAAGAGACCCAGTACTTC.